This TCR beta chain emerged from a study of beta chain features in type 1 diabetes. Study-wide context: Summed over all samples, the examined sorted cells came to some 99 million.

The germline gives CDR1 SGHNT, CDR2 YYREEE (reference sequence). The J segment lost 3 bases and the V segment lost 4 bases, leaving 3 bases of the junction unmatched. The CDR3 is 15 residues long. Comment on this clone: Its specificity is unknown.

The study, taken as a whole, reports: Among patients with Type 1 diabetes, TCRB CDR3s were moderately but significantly shorter in every one of the four CD4+ subsets. Within patients, naive, central memory and Treg TCRB repertoires seemed more similar than within healthy donors.

The authors reverse transcribed all of the isolated RNA, so sequencing captured expressed TCRB transcripts. The protocol was immunoSEQ multiplex PCR, while the TCRdb copy is restricted to in-frame clones and leaves out a portion. The sample lists a few hundred thousand clones; approximately 15% were seen once. This sequence was found in a young man with type 1 diabetes. The V call is TRBV5-4, the J call TRBJ2-1; 11 bases are a match to TRBD2. Sequencing input: naive CD4+ T cells from blood. Here the CDR3 DNA reads TGTGCCAGCAGCCTTGGGACTAGCGGCTACAATGAGCAGTTCTTC. As protein: CASSLGTSGYNEQFF.